This T cell receptor (beta chain) was captured by sequencing in a study of PD-1 blockade in classical Hodgkin lymphoma (dated by TCRdb to 2018 to 2021). General notes on the study: Nivolumab dosing was 3 mg/kg intravenously every 2 weeks, continuing until either disease progression or unacceptable toxicity. To define a peripheral blood immune signature of response to PD-1 blockade in classical Hodgkin lymphoma, the study combined TCR beta sequencing with CyTOF.

The sample's time point, from its label and the paper: cycle 2 day 1 (C2D1) of nivolumab. Every trial patient had relapsed following autologous stem cell transplantation, and prior brentuximab vedotin exposure was what differed among cohorts A, B and C. The trial cohort was composed of about 53 patients with relapsed/refractory classical Hodgkin lymphoma, for whom complete response, partial response or progressive disease was recorded as best overall response. In the multi-cohort phase II CheckMate 205 trial, trial patients received single-agent nivolumab. An independent review committee assessed best overall response by applying the 2007 International Working Group response criteria. Trial PBMCs were collected just before the start of nivolumab (C1D1) and during therapy at cycle 2 day 1 and cycle 4 day 1. Peripheral blood was collected in 8 mL Vacutainer Cell Preparation Tubes, from which PBMCs were isolated by centrifugation and then cryopreserved.

The Qiagen DNeasy kit was used to extract genomic DNA both from unsorted PBMCs and from the negatively selected CD4+ and CD8+ fractions. Using primers that anneal to V and J segments, immunoSEQ multiplex PCR amplified the TCR beta CDR3 regions. A synthetic immune receptor repertoire was used to minimize amplification bias, and any remaining bias was removed computationally after sequencing. The original pipeline was this. Repertoire diversity was quantified as the Shannon entropy index using custom Python scripts. Unsorted, CD4+ and CD8+ repertoires were analyzed separately, except for combined analyses in which CD4+ and CD8+ sequences were merged in silico. A clone was considered expanded if an increase in frequency of at least 2-fold after treatment relative to C1D1 was found, and a pseudocount of 0.5 was applied to clones undetected at baseline. Clones with 0 or 1 copy at C1D1 were classified as singleton clones, and clones with 2 or more copies were classified as non-singleton clones. By matching protein sequences in sorted samples from the same patient, clones expanded in unsorted samples were annotated as CD4+, CD8+ or unknown. Diversity changes from C1D1 to C4D1 were tested in paired samples using Wilcoxon tests. Imported from immuneACCESS, the table was reduced by TCRdb to in-frame sequences with V and J called. These copies leave out some clones; in studies compared against another copy, an unresolved V gene accounts for under half, and the cause of the remainder is not known. The DNA gave D and trimming, while V, J and clone size come from that table. Present in this sample are roughly 96,000 clones, roughly 89% of which were seen just once. The ten largest clones take up roughly 10% of the sample.

CDR3 length: 17 amino acids, cysteine to phenylalanine. Only CDR3 DNA remains: 51 bases, in frame from the first base. CDR1 MGHRA and CDR2 YSYEKL are derived from the germline V gene. The germline ends are 18 bases apart after V is trimmed by 4 bases and J by 2 bases. Summary of the overall study and its limitations: By C4D1, a significant rise was seen in CD4+ TCR diversity but not in CD8+ TCR diversity (p=0.0027 vs p=0.16), and the rise was most apparent among complete responders (p=0.02). Diversity was lower in patients who began nivolumab less than 1 year after ASCT, so these patients were left out of later analyses to avoid confounding by immune reconstitution. Baseline TCR diversity was reported to be lower in newly diagnosed patients than in healthy donors and to be lower still in relapsed/refractory patients. The study covered only a single clinical trial cohort, and the causes of the repertoire differences, possibly disease activity or prior therapy, were still not defined. Trial patients achieving complete response had baseline diversity similar to newly diagnosed patients, whereas partial responders and progressors had significantly lower diversity.

Comment on this clone: This clone's antigen is unknown. The record has no base qualities; no much larger clone is one base away.

Sequenced here: peripheral blood mononuclear cells (PBMCs), sampled before the second cycle of nivolumab. This sequence uses TRBV4-1 and TRBJ1-5, with TRBD1 tentatively as D gene (6 bases match). This TCR came from a human donor with classical Hodgkin lymphoma. The CDR3 protein is CASSPGSQGLGNQPQHF. The nucleotide sequence is TGCGCCAGCAGCCCAGGATCGCAGGGGCTGGGCAATCAGCCCCAGCATTTT.